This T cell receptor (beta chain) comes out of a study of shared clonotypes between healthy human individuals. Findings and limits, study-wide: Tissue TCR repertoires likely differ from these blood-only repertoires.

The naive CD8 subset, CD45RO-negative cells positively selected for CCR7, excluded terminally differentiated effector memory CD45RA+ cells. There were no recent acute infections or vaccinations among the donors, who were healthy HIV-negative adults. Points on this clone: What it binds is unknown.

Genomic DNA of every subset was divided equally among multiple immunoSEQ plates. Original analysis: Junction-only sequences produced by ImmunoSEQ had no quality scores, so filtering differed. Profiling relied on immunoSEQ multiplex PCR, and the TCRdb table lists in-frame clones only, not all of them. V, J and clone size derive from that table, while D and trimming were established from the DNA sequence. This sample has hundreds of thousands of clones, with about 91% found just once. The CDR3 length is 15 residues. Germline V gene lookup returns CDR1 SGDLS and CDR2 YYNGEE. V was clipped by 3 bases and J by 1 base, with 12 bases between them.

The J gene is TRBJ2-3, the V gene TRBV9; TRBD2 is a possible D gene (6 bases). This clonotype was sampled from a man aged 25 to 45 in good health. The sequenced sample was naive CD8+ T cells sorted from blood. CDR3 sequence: CASSGRDSRTDTQYF. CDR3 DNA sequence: TGTGCCAGCAGCGGAAGGGACTCCCGCACAGATACGCAGTATTTT.